The present TCR beta chain was sequenced within a study of blood T cell repertoires in COVID-19. Original methodology: Reference gene primer amplification gave nucleated cell count estimates. Profiled with immunoSEQ multiplex PCR; TCRdb holds only in-frame clones, not every one. D and trimming were read from the DNA, whereas the V and J calls and clone size are those reported in that table. Of over 200,000 clones in the sample, 70% to 90% were seen once. Per germline, CDR1 SGHVS and CDR2 FNYEAQ. V dropped 0 bases and J dropped 0; count of bases not matched to a gene: 15. The CDR3 has 22 amino acids. This chain connects TRBV7-6 to TRBJ2-2; 11 bases are shared with TRBD2. This TCR came from a man younger than 45 with COVID-19, enrolled during active disease. Sequencing was done on a sample of peripheral blood. This CDR3 is CASSLARPASGGTFTNTGELFF. CDR3 coding DNA: TGTGCCAGCAGCTTAGCCCGGCCGGCTAGCGGGGGGACCTTCACGAACACCGGGGAGCTGTTTTTT.